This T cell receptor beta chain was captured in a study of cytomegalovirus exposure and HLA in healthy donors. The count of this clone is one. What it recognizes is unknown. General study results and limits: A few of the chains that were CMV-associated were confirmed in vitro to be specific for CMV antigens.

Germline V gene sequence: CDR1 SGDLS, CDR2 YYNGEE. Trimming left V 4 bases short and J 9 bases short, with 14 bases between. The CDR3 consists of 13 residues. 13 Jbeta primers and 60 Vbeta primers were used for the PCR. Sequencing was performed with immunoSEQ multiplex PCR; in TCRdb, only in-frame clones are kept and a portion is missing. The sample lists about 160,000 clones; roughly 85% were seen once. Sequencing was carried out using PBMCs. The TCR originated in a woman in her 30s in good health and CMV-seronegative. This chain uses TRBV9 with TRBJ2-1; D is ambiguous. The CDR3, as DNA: TGTGCCAGCAGCTTATATCTCTCCGGTGAGCAGTTCTTC. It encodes CASSLYLSGEQFF.